The clone carrying this TCR beta chain was counted ten times or more. What it recognizes is unknown. In the original workflow: A distant-metastasis classifier for papillary thyroid cancer was built using CDR3 differences across clinicopathological groups. TCRdb reprocessed the PCR reads using MiXCR. Here the V and J calls rest on TCRdb's processing, not on the authors' analysis. Among tens of thousands of clones listed, about an eighth were seen once. The source of the sample is a study of metastatic and nonmetastatic thyroid tumors. Overall study: Samples came from malignant and benign thyroid patients, and repertoires were compared across blood and tumor or nodule tissue.

Findings and limits, study-wide: Patients with malignant thyroid tumors reportedly had significantly higher TCR beta diversity than those with benign nodules, in blood and tumor.

V dropped 0 bases and J dropped 4; count of bases not matched to a gene: 6. The CDR3 is made up of 15 amino acids. Germline V lookup: CDR1 MNHNY, CDR2 SVGAGI (reference sequence). Patients were all untreated before their thyroid surgery. What was sequenced was blood. The origin of this receptor is a female donor with papillary thyroid cancer or a benign thyroid nodule (not recorded which). Some clones in this sample may be carry-over from other donors' samples. The rearrangement links TRBV6-6 to TRBJ2-7, with 7 bases lining up with TRBD2. CDR3 DNA: TGTGCCAGCAGTTACTCGAATCTAGCGGCTTACGAGCAGTACTTC. Protein: CASSYSNLAAYEQYF.